Listed here are 7 T cell receptor beta chains from one sample, sequenced in a study of blood T cell repertoires in COVID-19. Assay used: immunoSEQ multiplex PCR; TCRdb lists only in-frame clones, some missing. The sample lists about 170,000 clones, 70% to 90% occurring once. The sequenced sample consisted of peripheral blood. The receptors were sampled from a woman aged 55-75 years with COVID-19, enrolled during active disease.

Written as DNA, the CDR3 is TGTGCCACCAGTGACCCTGGGACAGGTGGGGGCTTATATGAAAAACTGTTTTTT. Amino acids: CATSDPGTGGGLYEKLFF. The chain couples TRBV24-1 to TRBJ1-4; 8 nucleotides match TRBD1. CDR1 KGHDR and CDR2 SFDVKD come from the germline V gene. With 4 bases clipped from V and 6 bases from J, the junction kept 15 bases outside the gene matches. CDR3 length: 18 amino acids.

The chain joins TRBV7-9 to TRBJ1-4; 10 bases agree with TRBD1. Germline V CDR1 and CDR2: SEHNR, FQNEAQ (reference sequence). The CDR3 spans 15 residues. V was clipped by 4 bases and J by 7 bases; unmatched bases: 6. CDR3 DNA sequence: TGTGCCAGCAGCTCTGACAGGGGGCATGGTGAAAAACTGTTTTTT. Its translation: CASSSDRGHGEKLFF.

This chain links TRBV28 with TRBJ1-1; 7 bases map to TRBD1. Germline trimming cut 6 bases from V and 1 base from J; bases unmatched to any gene: 8. The CDR3 length is 15 residues. Germline assignment: CDR1 MDHEN and CDR2 SYDVKM. The DNA for the CDR3 is TGTGCCAGCAGGGATTGGACAGGCCGGAACACTGAAGCTTTCTTT. It translates to CASRDWTGRNTEAFF.

This chain uses TRBV24-1 with TRBJ1-5, with TRBD1 as a possible D gene (6 bases). V was cut by 4 bases and J by 16 bases, with 22 bases left in between. Per the germline V gene, CDR1 is KGHDR and CDR2 is SFDVKD. This CDR3 spans 14 amino acids. The DNA for the CDR3 is TGTGCCACCAGTGACCCCGGGACATCTGGCGTTTCTCATTTT. Its protein product is CATSDPGTSGVSHF.

The chain links TRBV12-3 or TRBV12-4 to TRBJ1-6; the D gene is possibly TRBD1 (5 bases). V was shortened by 10 bases and J by 7 bases, with 14 bases between the two germline ends. The CDR3 runs 13 residues. CDR3 loop: CATRDGGNSPLHF. In DNA form, the CDR3 reads TGTGCCACCAGGGACGGAGGAAATTCACCCCTCCACTTT.

The chain is built from TRBV5-1 and TRBJ1-1; 10 bases are shared with TRBD1. The CDR3 is made up of 16 amino acids. Trimming removed 0 bases from V and 3 bases from J; junction bases left unmatched: 5. The germline gives CDR1 SGHRS, CDR2 YFSETQ. CDR3 DNA: TGCGCCAGCAGCTTGGGACAGGGGGCGCGATACACTGAAGCTTTCTTT. It is translated as CASSLGQGARYTEAFF.

The gene calls are TRBV11-3 and TRBJ1-4; 8 bases fit TRBD1. Trimming at V came to 4 bases and at J to 12 bases, leaving 7 bases not matched to a gene. The germline CDR1 and CDR2 sequences are SGHNT and YENEEA. There are 13 residues in the CDR3. The CDR3 sequence is CASSSNRDRQLFF. The CDR3, as DNA: TGTGCCAGCAGCTCAAACCGGGACAGGCAACTGTTTTTT. The variable domain in full, with the rest retrieved from reference TRBV11-3 and TRBJ1-4, is EAGVVQSPRYKIIEKKQPVAFWCNPISGHNTLYWYLQNLGQGPELLIRYENEEAVDDSQLPKDRFSAERLKGVDSTLKIQPAELGDSAVYLCASSSNRDRQLFFGSGTQLSVL.